The 15 T cell receptor beta chains in this list originate from one sample, sequenced in a study of OX40 agonist ivuxolimab in advanced cancers. The assay was immunoSEQ multiplex PCR, and TCRdb's table has in-frame clones only and misses some. This table holds around 51,000 clones, about 83% found once. Source: CD4+ or CD8+ T cells sorted from blood, taken in a trial of the OX40 agonist ivuxolimab. The receptors were sampled from an adult with an advanced solid tumor such as melanoma, head and neck, liver or kidney cancer.

The chain combines TRBV30 with TRBJ2-5; no clear D. This CDR3 has 14 amino acids. V was shortened by 0 bases and J by 0 bases, with 8 bases between the two germline ends. Per germline, CDR1 GTSNPN and CDR2 SVGIG (reference sequence). The CDR3 nucleotides are TGTGCCTGGAGTGTAGGGATGTACCAAGAGACCCAGTACTTC. It encodes CAWSVGMYQETQYF.

The V call is TRBV9, the J call TRBJ2-5; D remains unclear. Germline V CDR1 and CDR2: SGDLS, YYNGEE. CDR3 length: 16 residues. Between the trimmed V and J ends, which lost 4 bases and 2 bases, there was a span of 18 bases. The CDR3 DNA follows: TGTGCCAGCAGCCCAGACCTTGGGCGGTTTCAAGAGACCCAGTACTTC. It specifies CASSPDLGRFQETQYF.

The chain links TRBV27 to TRBJ2-1; 9 bases are shared with TRBD2. Germline values: CDR1 MNHEY, CDR2 SMNVEV (reference sequence). There are 15 residues in the CDR3. V lost 6 bases, J lost 3 bases, and 6 bases stayed unmatched. In nucleotides, the CDR3 is TGTGCCAGCAGCTTAGCGGGGGCCTTCTACAATGAGCAGTTCTTC. Amino acid sequence: CASSLAGAFYNEQFF.

This clone was counted many times. V and J are TRBV4-3 and TRBJ1-1, with D perhaps TRBD1 (5 bases). V dropped 3 bases and J dropped 3 bases, with 11 bases sitting between them. CDR1 and CDR2 (germline): LGHNA, YSLEER. This CDR3 comprises 14 residues. This chain's CDR3 is CASSHYGGDTEAFF. The CDR3 coding sequence is TGCGCCAGCAGCCACTATGGAGGGGACACTGAAGCTTTCTTT.

The chain combines TRBV5-1 with TRBJ2-5; 8 bases align to TRBD1. CDR1 SGHRS and CDR2 YFSETQ come from the germline V gene. The CDR3 consists of 18 residues. After removal of 1 base from V and 1 base from J, the junction contained 12 bases not matched to a gene. CDR3 sequence (DNA): TGCGCCAGCAGCTTGCTTGGCAGGGGGCTGAACAGCCAAGAGACCCAGTACTTC. The encoded protein is CASSLLGRGLNSQETQYF.

The rearrangement links TRBV13 to TRBJ1-5; a possible D gene is TRBD1 (6 bases). The ends were cut back, 0 bases at V and 2 bases at J, with 17 bases in the middle. Germline loops: CDR1 PRHDT, CDR2 FYEKMQ (reference sequence). The CDR3 runs to 18 residues. The DNA for the CDR3 is TGTGCCAGCAGCTTAGGCTATGGACAGACCAATCGCAATCAGCCCCAGCATTTT. This sequence encodes CASSLGYGQTNRNQPQHF.

The rearrangement joins TRBV19 to TRBJ2-1; 8 bases are a match to TRBD2. CDR3 length: 15 amino acids. Germline CDR1 is LNHDA and CDR2 is SQIVND (reference sequence). Trimming cost V 4 bases and J 3 bases; bases outside gene matches: 5. The CDR3 nucleotides read TGTGCCAGTAGTACAAGCGGGAGTGTCTACAATGAGCAGTTCTTC. Protein product: CASSTSGSVYNEQFF.

The V call is TRBV25-1, the J call TRBJ2-7, with 12 nucleotides matching TRBD1. The CDR3 covers 15 residues. Unmatched junction bases numbered 5, after V lost 1 base and J lost 7 bases. CDR1 is MGHDK and CDR2 is SYGVNS in the germline V gene. The CDR3, as DNA: TGTGCCAGCAGTGAATCGGGACAGGGGGCTCGTGAGCAGTACTTC. Translation: CASSESGQGAREQYF.

This clone was recorded a few times. DNA of the CDR3: TGCGCCAGCAGCCAAGATCCTCAGACCTCCTACGAGCAGTACTTC. The encoded protein is CASSQDPQTSYEQYF. The V call is TRBV4-3, the J call TRBJ2-7; D uncertain. V was cut by 0 bases and J by 0 bases, with 9 bases left in between. Per the germline V gene, CDR1 is LGHNA and CDR2 is YSLEER. CDR3 size: 15 residues.

The chain is built from TRBV5-5 and TRBJ2-2, with 8 bases aligning to TRBD2. The trim removed 2 bases at V and 0 bases at J, leaving 6 bases unmatched. CDR1 and CDR2 from the germline V gene are SGHKS and YYEKEE (reference sequence). The CDR3 runs 17 residues. The CDR3 DNA sequence: TGTGCCAGCAGCTTCAAACTAGCGGACGCGAACACCGGGGAGCTGTTTTTT. Its translation is CASSFKLADANTGELFF.

The J gene is TRBJ1-2, the V gene TRBV21-1. TRBV21-1 is flagged as a pseudogene. CDR3 size: 13 residues. CDR3 sequence (DNA): TGTGCCAGCAGCAAAGATCGGAACTATGGCTACACCTTC. It encodes CASSKDRNYGYTF.

The chain's CDR3 is CASRPEQGVYNEQFF. CDR3 sequence (DNA): TGTGCCAGCAGGCCTGAACAGGGGGTCTACAATGAGCAGTTCTTC. This chain links TRBV6-5 with TRBJ2-1; 8 nucleotides line up with TRBD1. V shed 6 bases and J 3 bases; nucleotides not matched to a gene: 7. The germline V gene has CDR1 MNHEY and CDR2 SVGAGI. The CDR3 contains 15 residues.

The rearrangement uses TRBV2 and TRBJ1-1; D not certain. CDR1 and CDR2 (germline): SNHLY, FYNNEI. Trimming cost V 4 bases and J 4 bases, with 13 bases left between them. There are 14 residues in the CDR3. The CDR3 spells CASSGGRLGTEAFF. CDR3 in DNA: TGTGCCAGCAGTGGAGGCAGGCTCGGCACTGAAGCTTTCTTT. Full variable domain (outside the CDR3, taken from reference TRBV2 and TRBJ1-1): EPEVTQTPSHQVTQMGQEVILRCVPISNHLYFYWYRQILGQKVEFLVSFYNNEISEKSEIFDDQFSVERPDGSNFTLKIRSTKLEDSAMYFCASSGGRLGTEAFFGQGTRLTVV.

Concerning this clone: The sample has other DNA sequences that encode this CDR3 too. V is TRBV11-2 and J is TRBJ1-4; TRBD1 matches 9 bases. With 6 bases clipped from V and 3 bases from J, the junction kept 5 bases outside the gene matches. Germline loops: CDR1 SGHAT, CDR2 FQNNGV. This CDR3 has 15 residues. CDR3: CASRRTGGPNEKLFF. The DNA for the CDR3 is TGTGCCAGCAGACGCACAGGGGGCCCTAATGAAAAACTGTTTTTT. Using reference TRBV11-2 and TRBJ1-4 for the parts outside the CDR3, the full variable domain is EAGVAQSPRYKIIEKRQSVAFWCNPISGHATLYWYQQILGQGPKLLIQFQNNGVVDDSQLPKDRFSAERLKGVDSTLKIQPAKLEDSAVYLCASRRTGGPNEKLFFGSGTQLSVL.

The V call is TRBV11-2, the J call TRBJ2-3; 9 nucleotides line up with TRBD1. Trimming cost V 8 bases and J 3 bases; bases outside gene matches: 6. The CDR3 is 14 residues long. CDR1 and CDR2 from the germline V gene are SGHAT and FQNNGV. The CDR3 protein is CASGWGTGTDTQYF. CDR3 sequence (DNA): TGTGCCAGCGGGTGGGGGACAGGGACAGATACGCAGTATTTT.